This T cell receptor (beta chain) was sequenced in a study of blood T cell repertoires in COVID-19. In the study overall: The United States, Italy and Spain provided the acute and convalescent COVID-19 samples. Nucleic acid was either cDNA or gDNA, and it came from T cells, B-cell-depleted T cells, or PBMCs.

Seattle cases were enrolled at active infection and followed longitudinally. Per the study methods: Estimates of nucleated cell counts were drawn from the amplification of reference gene primers. Some clones are missing from TCRdb's copy, which holds only in-frame ones; the method was immunoSEQ multiplex PCR. The V and J calls and clone size were taken over from that table, and D and trimming were inferred from the DNA. The data contain approximately 290,000 clones, 84% of them singletons. With 5 bases clipped from V and 12 bases from J, the junction kept 8 bases outside the gene matches. The V gene's germline CDR1 is MDHEN and CDR2 SYDVKM. CDR3 length: 14 amino acids.

Sequenced sample: peripheral blood. The gene calls are TRBV28 and TRBJ1-6, with TRBD1 matching over 9 bases. This sequence originates from a person aged 70 to 80 with COVID-19, enrolled during active disease. The CDR3 reads CASSLLTGGLPLHF. The CDR3 nucleotides are TGTGCCAGCAGTCTTTTGACAGGGGGATTACCCCTCCACTTT.